The 23 T cell receptor beta chains below come from one sample, sequenced in a study of blood T cell repertoires in COVID-19. Assay used: immunoSEQ multiplex PCR; TCRdb lists only in-frame clones, some missing. Of about 78,000 clones in the sample, about 89% are singletons; the top ten hold roughly 5%. Sample: peripheral blood. These TCRs come from a man aged 45-65 years with active or convalescent COVID-19.

The rearrangement joins TRBV28 to TRBJ2-7; D is possibly TRBD1 (5 bases). Germline V gives CDR1 MDHEN, CDR2 SYDVKM. The CDR3 has 14 amino acids. Trimming left V 5 bases short and J 0 bases short, with 11 bases between. DNA for the CDR3: TGTGCCAGCAGTCTTATGACAGTCTCCTACGAGCAGTACTTC. Protein product: CASSLMTVSYEQYF.

Notes on this clone: This CDR3 is also generated by other DNA sequences in the sample. This chain links TRBV7-9 with TRBJ2-3; D gene unclear. V was trimmed by 5 bases and J by 2 bases, leaving 11 bases between them. CDR1 SEHNR and CDR2 FQNEAQ come from the germline V gene (reference sequence). CDR3 length equals 14 residues. CDR3 DNA sequence: TGTGCCAGCAGCCCCCGCGGCGCCACAGATACGCAGTATTTT. Protein product: CASSPRGATDTQYF.

V and J are TRBV13 and TRBJ2-3; TRBD2 aligns across 7 bases. The germline gives CDR1 PRHDT, CDR2 FYEKMQ (reference sequence). After removal of 10 bases from V and 0 bases from J, the junction contained 7 bases not matched to a gene. The CDR3 sequence is 14 residues long. In DNA, the CDR3 is TGTGCCACCACAGCGGGAACTAGCACAGATACGCAGTATTTT. This sequence encodes CATTAGTSTDTQYF.

The V gene is TRBV11-2, the J gene TRBJ1-5, with 9 bases that match TRBD1. Germline V gene sequence: CDR1 SGHAT, CDR2 FQNNGV. V gave up 1 base and J gave up 2 bases; unmatched junction bases: 0. The CDR3 is made up of 15 amino acids. Here the CDR3 DNA reads TGTGCCAGCAGCTTAGGGACAGGGGGCAATCAGCCCCAGCATTTT. Translating it yields CASSLGTGGNQPQHF. The whole variable domain, filled in from reference TRBV11-2 and TRBJ1-5, reads EAGVAQSPRYKIIEKRQSVAFWCNPISGHATLYWYQQILGQGPKLLIQFQNNGVVDDSQLPKDRFSAERLKGVDSTLKIQPAKLEDSAVYLCASSLGTGGNQPQHFGDGTRLSIL.

This chain links TRBV6-2 or TRBV6-3 with TRBJ2-3; D not resolved. This CDR3 has 18 amino acids. Per germline, CDR1 MNHEY and CDR2 SVGEGT. V dropped 6 bases and J dropped 5 bases, with 27 bases sitting between them. CDR3 amino acids: CASSIGRQLNPLKDTQYF. CDR3 nucleotides: TGTGCCAGCAGCATAGGTCGACAACTTAATCCCCTTAAAGATACGCAGTATTTT.

The rearrangement joins TRBV18 to TRBJ1-2, with D unresolved. Germline CDR1 reads KGHSH; CDR2 reads LQKENI. V was clipped by 4 bases and J by 0 bases, with 6 bases between them. The CDR3 covers 13 residues. The CDR3: CASSREANYGYTF. The CDR3 DNA is TGTGCCAGCTCACGAGAAGCTAACTATGGCTACACCTTC.

This clone was counted a few times. The chain carries TRBV29-1 and TRBJ2-1; the D is unclear. This CDR3 has 16 amino acids. V lost 0 bases, J lost 0 bases, and 12 bases lay in between. Germline V CDR1 and CDR2: SQVTM, ANQGSEA. The CDR3 sequence is CSVEDPGESSYNEQFF. DNA for the CDR3: TGCAGCGTTGAAGATCCTGGTGAGAGCTCCTACAATGAGCAGTTCTTC.

The chain employs TRBV19 and TRBJ1-2, with a possible D match to TRBD1 (5 bases). Per germline, CDR1 LNHDA and CDR2 SQIVND (reference sequence). This CDR3 comprises 13 residues. Trimming cost V 3 bases and J 6 bases, with 11 bases left between them. The CDR3 bases are TGTGCCAGTAGTATCTTTCAGGGTGATGGCTACACCTTC. This translates into CASSIFQGDGYTF.

This clone was seen ten or more times. This rearrangement joins TRBV28 to TRBJ2-2; 7 bases are a match to TRBD2. After removal of 6 bases from V and 3 bases from J, the junction contained 4 bases not matched to a gene. Looked up from germline, CDR1 is MDHEN and CDR2 is SYDVKM. There are 14 residues in the CDR3. The CDR3 spells CASRLGGDTGELFF. CDR3 DNA: TGTGCCAGCAGGTTGGGGGGGGACACCGGGGAGCTGTTTTTT.

The CDR3 DNA reads as TGTGCCAGTAGTACCCAGCGGGGATCCGAGCAGTACGTC. This translates into CASSTQRGSEQYV. V and J are TRBV19 and TRBJ2-7; 7 positions agree with TRBD2. V lost 4 bases, J lost 6 bases, and 6 bases stayed unmatched. This CDR3 is built from 13 residues. Germline CDR1 reads LNHDA; CDR2 reads SQIVND (reference sequence).

This clone was found once. This chain connects TRBV18 to TRBJ2-5; 9 bases are shared with TRBD2. This CDR3 has 14 amino acids. The germline V gene encodes CDR1 KGHSH and CDR2 LQKENI. The V and J ends lost 2 bases and 5 bases, in that order; junction bases with no gene match: 3. The CDR3, as DNA: TGTGCCAGCTCACCAGGGACTAGCCGGGAGACCCAGTACTTC. Amino acids: CASSPGTSRETQYF. Using reference TRBV18 and TRBJ2-5 for the parts outside the CDR3, the full variable domain is NAGVMQNPRHLVRRRGQEARLRCSPMKGHSHVYWYRQLPEEGLKFMVYLQKENIIDESGMPKERFSAEFPKEGPSILRIQQVVRGDSAAYFCASSPGTSRETQYFGPGTRLLVL.

Remarks on this clone: The same CDR3 arises from other DNA sequences in this sample as well. The rearrangement uses TRBV19 and TRBJ2-5; tentatively, D is TRBD2 (5 bases). This CDR3 is built from 10 residues. Trimming left V 8 bases short and J 4 bases short, with 5 bases between. The germline CDR1 and CDR2 sequences are LNHDA and SQIVND (reference sequence). CDR3 amino acids: CASGRETQYF. The DNA of the CDR3 is TGTGCCAGTGGGAGAGAGACCCAGTACTTC.

The V and J genes are TRBV10-3 and TRBJ1-2; possible D gene TRBD1, 5 bases. CDR1 and CDR2 (germline): ENHRY, SYGVKD. The V end was cut by 8 bases, the J end by 0 bases, with 10 bases between. CDR3 length: 13 residues. The DNA of the CDR3 is TGTGCCATCGCACAGGCCCCTAACTATGGCTACACCTTC. This codes for CAIAQAPNYGYTF.

The rearrangement joins TRBV9 to TRBJ1-5; weak D call: TRBD1 (6 bases). The ends were cut back, 6 bases at V and 4 bases at J, with 17 bases in the middle. Germline loops: CDR1 SGDLS, CDR2 YYNGEE. The CDR3 totals 15 residues. The DNA for the CDR3 is TGTGCCAGCAATCCCACAGGGTTACCGAATCAGCCCCAGCATTTT. It is translated as CASNPTGLPNQPQHF. Combining the CDR3 with reference TRBV9 and TRBJ1-5 gives the whole variable domain DSGVTQTPKHLITATGQRVTLRCSPRSGDLSVYWYQQSLDQGLQFLIQYYNGEERAKGNILERFSAQQFPDLHSELNLSSLELGDSALYFCASNPTGLPNQPQHFGDGTRLSIL.

Regarding this clone: This CDR3 is also generated by other DNA sequences in the sample. The chain employs TRBV28 and TRBJ1-6; perhaps TRBD1 as D (6 bases). The germline V and J ends were trimmed by 3 bases and 7 bases, with 10 bases remaining between them. The germline CDR1 and CDR2 sequences are MDHEN and SYDVKM. This CDR3 is 14 amino acids long. CDR3 protein: CASSFGQGNSPLHF. The CDR3 coding sequence is TGTGCCAGCAGTTTCGGGCAGGGGAATTCACCCCTCCACTTT. Using reference TRBV28 and TRBJ1-6 for the parts outside the CDR3, the full variable domain is DVKVTQSSRYLVKRTGEKVFLECVQDMDHENMFWYRQDPGLGLRLIYFSYDVKMKEKGDIPEGYSVSREKKERFSLILESASTNQTSMYLCASSFGQGNSPLHFGNGTRLTVT.

The chain uses TRBV11-2 and TRBJ1-4; 9 bases are a match to TRBD1. Germline assignment: CDR1 SGHAT and CDR2 FQNNGV. The CDR3 has 14 amino acids. Losses at the gene ends were 5 bases for V and 7 bases for J; bases not matched to a gene: 5. The CDR3 region has the DNA TGTGCCAGCAGCATACAGGGGGCGGGTGAAAAACTGTTTTTT. It specifies CASSIQGAGEKLFF.

The chain combines TRBV7-2 with TRBJ2-2; D might be TRBD2 (6 bases). In germline, CDR1 is SGHTA, CDR2 FQGNSA. The CDR3 covers 14 residues. Trimming removed 1 base from V and 5 bases from J, with 8 bases in between. CDR3 coding DNA: TGTGCCAGCAGCTTAGTTGGGGGGACCGGGGAGCTGTTTTTT. Residues: CASSLVGGTGELFF.

The rearrangement uses TRBV4-3 and TRBJ1-5; D might be TRBD1 (5 bases). The V gene's germline CDR1 is LGHNA and CDR2 YSLEER. V lost 0 bases to trimming and J lost 7 bases, with 10 bases between them. The CDR3 totals 14 residues. The CDR3 region is CASSQDTTGQPQHF. In DNA, the CDR3 is TGCGCCAGCAGCCAAGATACAACAGGCCAGCCCCAGCATTTT.

The rearrangement uses TRBV5-1 and TRBJ2-3, with 8 bases aligning to TRBD1. Germline CDR1 is SGHRS and CDR2 is YFSETQ. After removal of 3 bases from V and 2 bases from J, the junction contained 8 bases not matched to a gene. There are 16 residues in the CDR3. CDR3 sequence reads: CASSSYNRGATDTQYF. CDR3 nucleotide sequence: TGCGCCAGCAGCTCGTACAACAGGGGGGCCACAGATACGCAGTATTTT.

The chain is built from TRBV18 and TRBJ1-4; 9 bases align to TRBD1. This CDR3 comprises 13 residues. The J segment lost 8 bases and the V segment lost 6 bases, leaving 4 bases of the junction unmatched. Germline-derived CDR1 and CDR2 are KGHSH and LQKENI. CDR3 DNA sequence: TGTGCCAGCTCCCGGGACAGGGACGAAAAACTGTTTTTT. Its translation is CASSRDRDEKLFF.

This clone has only one observation. This chain connects TRBV6-5 to TRBJ1-2; 9 nucleotides line up with TRBD1. This CDR3 region has 14 residues. Trimming removed 7 bases from V and 5 bases from J; junction bases left unmatched: 8. Germline assignment: CDR1 MNHEY and CDR2 SVGAGI. The CDR3 nucleotides read TGTGCCAGCACTAGACAGGGGGATTGGTATGGCTACACCTTC. It is translated as CASTRQGDWYGYTF.

This chain joins TRBV5-1 and TRBJ2-5, with D tentatively TRBD2 (5 bases). This CDR3 region has 15 residues. Germline-derived CDR1 and CDR2 are SGHRS and YFSETQ. V lost 0 bases, J lost 0 bases, and 9 bases lay in between. DNA of the CDR3: TGCGCCAGCAGCTTGGGACCCGGGGACCAAGAGACCCAGTACTTC. Its translation: CASSLGPGDQETQYF.

The chain links TRBV6-5 to TRBJ1-1; D not certain. The CDR3 extends over 13 amino acids. Trimming took off 1 base at V and 4 bases at J, with 7 bases between the two ends. Germline CDR1 is MNHEY and CDR2 is SVGAGI. The CDR3 sequence: CASSYYEFTEAFF. Here the CDR3 DNA reads TGTGCCAGCAGTTACTACGAGTTCACTGAAGCTTTCTTT.